The 21 T cell receptor beta chains given below trace back to one sample, sequenced in a study of blood T cell repertoires in COVID-19. Method: immunoSEQ multiplex PCR; TCRdb's copy keeps in-frame clones and lacks some. The sample has roughly 200,000 clones, around 87% seen once. The sequencing input was peripheral blood. These receptors all come from a man in his 60s who had recovered from COVID-19.

This sequence joins TRBV14 and TRBJ2-1, with 9 bases matching TRBD2. This CDR3 contains 16 residues. CDR1 is SGHDN and CDR2 is FVKESK in the germline V gene. V lost 5 bases, J lost 5 bases, and 10 bases stayed unmatched. CDR3 amino acids: CASSYLGGRANNEQFF. The DNA for the CDR3 is TGTGCCAGCAGCTACCTGGGCGGGAGGGCGAACAATGAGCAGTTCTTC.

The rearrangement joins TRBV6-5 to TRBJ1-6; no clear D gene. This CDR3 spans 14 amino acids. Germline loops: CDR1 MNHEY, CDR2 SVGAGI. Trimming pared 7 bases from V and 10 bases from J, leaving 17 bases between. The CDR3 bases are TGTGCCAGCATCACGGACCCGGGAGGATCACCCCTCCACTTT. Protein product: CASITDPGGSPLHF.

The V call is TRBV11-2, the J call TRBJ2-7; D unresolved. The CDR3 loop spans 12 amino acids. CDR1 is SGHAT and CDR2 is FQNNGV in the germline V gene. Trimming pared 2 bases from V and 2 bases from J, leaving 4 bases between. The CDR3 nucleotides read TGTGCCAGCAGCTTATCTCCCTACGAGCAGTACTTC. Amino acid sequence: CASSLSPYEQYF.

The chain links TRBV27 to TRBJ2-7, with TRBD1 matching 9 bases. Germline V gene sequence: CDR1 MNHEY, CDR2 SMNVEV (reference sequence). This CDR3 comprises 15 residues. The V gene end was trimmed by 5 bases and the J gene end by 5 bases; junction bases not matched to a gene: 10. This CDR3 is CASSAPGQGIDEQYF. CDR3 bases: TGTGCCAGCAGTGCCCCGGGACAGGGTATTGACGAGCAGTACTTC.

The chain employs TRBV2 and TRBJ2-1, with TRBD2 matching over 11 bases. The CDR3 loop spans 18 amino acids. Germline V gene lookup returns CDR1 SNHLY and CDR2 FYNNEI. V shed 8 bases and J 0 bases; nucleotides not matched to a gene: 12. In DNA, the CDR3 is TGTGCCAGCGCTGGGACTAGCGGAATGGGGAGCTCCTACAATGAGCAGTTCTTC. This gives the protein CASAGTSGMGSSYNEQFF.

CDR3 in amino acids: CASGGRALDEKLFF. In DNA form, the CDR3 reads TGTGCCAGCGGGGGGAGGGCCCTGGATGAAAAACTGTTTTTT. The chain links TRBV7-2 to TRBJ1-4, with D perhaps matching TRBD1 (5 bases). This CDR3 has 14 residues. Trimming took 8 bases from V and 6 from J, leaving 16 bases between them. Germline V lookup: CDR1 SGHTA, CDR2 FQGNSA.

V and J are TRBV7-8 and TRBJ2-3; 9 nucleotides match TRBD2. The junction had 6 bases not matched to a gene; V was cut back by 5 bases and J by 0 bases. Per germline, CDR1 SGHVS and CDR2 FQNEAQ. This CDR3 contains 16 residues. Here the CDR3 reads CASSLVSGGSTDTQYF. The CDR3 region has the DNA TGTGCCAGCAGCCTTGTTAGCGGGGGTAGCACAGATACGCAGTATTTT. The whole variable domain, remainder taken from reference TRBV7-8 and TRBJ2-3, is GAGVSQSPRYKVAKRGQDVALRCDPISGHVSLFWYQQALGQGPEFLTYFQNEAQLDKSGLPSDRFFAERPEGSVSTLKIQRTQQEDSAVYLCASSLVSGGSTDTQYFGPGTRLTVL.

This clone appeared once. For the CDR3, the DNA is TGTGCCAGCAGCCAAGAAATTTGGACAGGGAAGCAGCCCCAGCATTTT. Translated, it gives CASSQEIWTGKQPQHF. This chain links TRBV14 with TRBJ1-5, with 8 nucleotides matching TRBD1. From germline, CDR1 is SGHDN and CDR2 FVKESK. After removal of 0 bases from V and 7 bases from J, the junction contained 8 bases not matched to a gene. The CDR3 extends over 16 amino acids. The entire variable domain, with the rest obtained from reference TRBV14 and TRBJ1-5, is as follows: EAGVTQFPSHSVIEKGQTVTLRCDPISGHDNLYWYRRVMGKEIKFLLHFVKESKQDESGMPNNRFLAERTGGTYSTLKVQPAELEDSGVYFCASSQEIWTGKQPQHFGDGTRLSIL.

This rearrangement joins TRBV5-4 to TRBJ1-4, with 7 bases fitting TRBD1. The CDR3 has 14 amino acids. V was clipped by 4 bases and J by 4 bases; unmatched bases: 4. CDR1 is SGHNT, CDR2 YYREEE, per germline (reference sequence). The CDR3 DNA follows: TGTGCCAGCAGCCGACAGGGACTTAATGAAAAACTGTTTTTT. Protein: CASSRQGLNEKLFF.

The rearrangement links TRBV4-1 to TRBJ1-4; D remains ambiguous. CDR3 length: 14 residues. CDR1 and CDR2 from the germline V gene are MGHRA and YSYEKL. V was pared by 3 bases and J by 8 bases, with 13 bases between. The DNA of the CDR3 is TGCGCCAGCAGCCAGGTTGACACTGAAGAAAAACTGTTTTTT. Protein product: CASSQVDTEEKLFF.

V usage is TRBV30 and J usage is TRBJ2-6, with 10 bases matching TRBD2. Germline assignment: CDR1 GTSNPN and CDR2 SVGIG (reference sequence). J gave up 0 bases and V 4 bases, and 6 bases lay outside the gene matches. CDR3 length equals 17 residues. CDR3 coding DNA: TGTGCCTGGAATTTAGCGGGAGGAACCTCTGGGGCCAACGTCCTGACTTTC. It is translated as CAWNLAGGTSGANVLTF.

The V gene is TRBV6-2 or TRBV6-3, the J gene TRBJ2-7, with a possible D match to TRBD1 (5 bases). V was pared by 7 bases and J by 4 bases, with 14 bases between. This CDR3 is built from 13 residues. Germline assignment: CDR1 MNHEY and CDR2 SVGEGT. The CDR3 loop is CASTPQGLYEQYF. The CDR3 region has the DNA TGTGCCAGCACCCCCCAGGGCCTTTACGAGCAGTACTTC.

The chain joins TRBV12-3 or TRBV12-4 to TRBJ1-4; D is perhaps TRBD1 (5 bases). Between the trimmed V and J ends, which lost 3 bases and 8 bases, there was a span of 10 bases. The CDR3 sequence is 13 residues long. DNA of the CDR3: TGTGCCAGCAGTTTCACCAGGGTAGAAAAACTGTTTTTT. It translates to CASSFTRVEKLFF.

The V call is TRBV27, the J call TRBJ1-2; D may be TRBD1 (5 bases). Germline-derived CDR1 and CDR2 are MNHEY and SMNVEV (reference sequence). This CDR3 region has 14 residues. Between the trimmed V and J ends, which lost 3 bases and 0 bases, there was a span of 8 bases. The CDR3 DNA sequence: TGTGCCAGCAGTTTTCAGGGTCCTAACTATGGCTACACCTTC. This encodes CASSFQGPNYGYTF.

The genes are TRBV24-1 and TRBJ1-2; 9 bases map to TRBD1. The CDR3 is 13 residues long. The ends lost 7 bases at V and 10 bases at J; junction bases unmatched: 9. Germline lookup yields CDR1 KGHDR and CDR2 SFDVKD. CDR3 sequence (DNA): TGTGCCACCAGGGGGACAGGGATGGATGACTACACCTTC. Translation gives CATRGTGMDDYTF.

The rearrangement links TRBV5-1 to TRBJ2-7; D perhaps matches TRBD2 (6 bases). Deletions cut 4 bases from V and 1 base from J, with 12 bases between. The CDR3 is 14 residues long. Germline-derived CDR1 and CDR2 are SGHRS and YFSETQ. The CDR3 loop is CASSPTGVSYEQYF. DNA for the CDR3: TGCGCCAGCAGCCCAACGGGAGTTTCCTACGAGCAGTACTTC.

The genes are TRBV18 and TRBJ2-4; D is uncertain. CDR1 and CDR2 from the germline V gene are KGHSH and LQKENI. V was trimmed by 3 bases and J by 8 bases, leaving 11 bases between them. The CDR3 runs 13 residues. CDR3 DNA sequence: TGTGCCAGCTCACCCCTGACGGCGGACATTCAGTACTTC. It translates to CASSPLTADIQYF.

The V and J genes are TRBV19 and TRBJ2-1; 7 nucleotides match TRBD2. J was trimmed by 6 bases and V by 4 bases; bases with no gene match: 6. This CDR3 comprises 14 residues. From germline, CDR1 is LNHDA and CDR2 SQIVND (reference sequence). The chain's CDR3 is CASSNPGGGNEQFF. The CDR3 DNA reads TGTGCCAGTAGTAACCCTGGCGGGGGCAATGAGCAGTTCTTC. The full variable domain, rest sourced from reference TRBV19 and TRBJ2-1, is DGGITQSPKYLFRKEGQNVTLSCEQNLNHDAMYWYRQDPGQGLRLIYYSQIVNDFQKGDIAEGYSVSREKKESFPLTVTSAQKNPTAFYLCASSNPGGGNEQFFGPGTRLTVL.

This clone has a single count. The chain uses TRBV19 and TRBJ1-4; 7 nucleotides line up with TRBD1. With 5 bases clipped from V and 7 bases from J, the junction kept 4 bases outside the gene matches. Germline loops: CDR1 LNHDA, CDR2 SQIVND (reference sequence). This CDR3 is built from 13 residues. As DNA, the CDR3 is TGTGCCAGTAGTCCGGACAGGTCTGAAAAACTGTTTTTT. Translated: CASSPDRSEKLFF. Drawing the rest from reference TRBV19 and TRBJ1-4, the complete variable domain is DGGITQSPKYLFRKEGQNVTLSCEQNLNHDAMYWYRQDPGQGLRLIYYSQIVNDFQKGDIAEGYSVSREKKESFPLTVTSAQKNPTAFYLCASSPDRSEKLFFGSGTQLSVL.

This chain connects TRBV5-1 to TRBJ1-4, with 10 bases lining up with TRBD1. Germline V gives CDR1 SGHRS, CDR2 YFSETQ. V was clipped by 4 bases and J by 3 bases; unmatched bases: 3. The CDR3 consists of 15 residues. The chain's CDR3 is CASSQGTGANEKLFF. Written as DNA, the CDR3 is TGCGCCAGCAGCCAGGGGACAGGGGCTAATGAAAAACTGTTTTTT.

In the case of this clone: This specimen includes other DNA sequences encoding the same CDR3. The gene calls are TRBV18 and TRBJ2-1, with TRBD1 matching 7 bases. V shed 3 bases, J shed 0 bases, and the junction held 2 bases outside the gene matches. Germline assignment: CDR1 KGHSH and CDR2 LQKENI. The CDR3 loop spans 15 amino acids. CDR3: CASSPDRSSYNEQFF. The CDR3 nucleotides read TGTGCCAGCTCACCGGACAGGAGCTCCTACAATGAGCAGTTCTTC.